This TCR beta chain was captured in a study of T cell responses to AZD1222 COVID-19 vaccine. Turning to this clone: No antigen is known for it.

Study-wide findings and caveats: The number of AZD1222 recipients seropositive at baseline was only five to seven. Repertoire sampling occurred only after the peak T cell response.

Some clones are missing from TCRdb's copy, which holds only in-frame ones; the method was immunoSEQ multiplex PCR. In the table there are 110,000 or so clones, 80% to 95% of which are singletons. This CDR3 comprises 15 residues. Trimming cost V 5 bases and J 2 bases, with 12 bases left between them. The germline CDR1 and CDR2 sequences are SGHNT and YENEEA. The sample consisted of peripheral blood, taken 28 days after the second dose of the MenACWY control vaccine. J is TRBJ2-2 and V is TRBV11-3, with a possible D match to TRBD1 (5 bases). The source of this sequence is an adult who received the MenACWY meningococcal vaccine as a control. The CDR3 nucleotides read TGTGCCAGCAGCACCAGGACACCCAACACCGGGGAGCTGTTTTTT. Translated, it gives CASSTRTPNTGELFF.